This T cell receptor (beta chain) originates from a study of T cell responses to AZD1222 COVID-19 vaccine. Profiling relied on immunoSEQ multiplex PCR, and the TCRdb table lists in-frame clones only, not all of them. The sample carries about 150,000 clones, approximately 87% recorded once. CDR3 size: 16 residues. Germline lookup yields CDR1 MGHRA and CDR2 YSYEKL. Trimming removed 4 bases from V and 2 bases from J; junction bases left unmatched: 8. The receptor was isolated from an adult in good health. The chain joins TRBV4-1 to TRBJ2-1; 7 bases fit TRBD2. The sequencing here drew on peripheral blood, taken on day 0 of MenACWY control vaccination. CDR3 nucleotides: TGCGCCAGCAGCCTCGTCGCCGGGGGGACCTACAATGAGCAGTTCTTC. The encoded protein is CASSLVAGGTYNEQFF.